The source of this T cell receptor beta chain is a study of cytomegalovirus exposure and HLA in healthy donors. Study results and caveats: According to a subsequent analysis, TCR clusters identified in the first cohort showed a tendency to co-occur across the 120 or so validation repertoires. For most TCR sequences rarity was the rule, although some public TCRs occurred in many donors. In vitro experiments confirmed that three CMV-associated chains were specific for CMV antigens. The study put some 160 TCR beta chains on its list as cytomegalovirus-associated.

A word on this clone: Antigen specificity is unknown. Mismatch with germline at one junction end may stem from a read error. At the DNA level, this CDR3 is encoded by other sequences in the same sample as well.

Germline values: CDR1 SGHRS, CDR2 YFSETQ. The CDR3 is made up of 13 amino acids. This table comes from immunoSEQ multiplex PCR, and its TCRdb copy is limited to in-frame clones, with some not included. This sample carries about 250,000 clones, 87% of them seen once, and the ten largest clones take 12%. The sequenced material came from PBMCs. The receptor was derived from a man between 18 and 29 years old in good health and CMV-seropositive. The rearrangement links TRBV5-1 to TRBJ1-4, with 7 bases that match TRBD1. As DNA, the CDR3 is TGCGCCAGCAGCTTGGGACAGGGCGAAAAACTGTTTTTC. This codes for CASSLGQGEKLFF. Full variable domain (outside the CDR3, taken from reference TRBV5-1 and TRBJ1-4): KAGVTQTPRYLIKTRGQQVTLSCSPISGHRSVSWYQQTPGQGLQFLFEYFSETQRNKGNFPGRFSGRQFSNSRSEMNVSTLELGDSALYLCASSLGQGEKLFFGSGTQLSVL.